This T cell receptor beta chain was recovered during a study of vaccination effects on CD4 cells after COVID-19. Notes on this clone: Its antigen remains unknown.

Study-wide results and limits: Nearly all vaccine-induced clones in healthy recipients recognized only SARS-CoV-2.

The CDR3 length is 15 residues. The V end lost 6 bases, the J end lost 1 base, and 12 bases lay between the germline ends. The germline CDR1 and CDR2 sequences are KGHSH and LQKENI. Within the ViraFEST assay, antigen-specific CD4+ T cells underwent expansion with viral peptide pools prior to sequencing. Scientists isolated CD4+ T cells after a roughly ten-day culture period ended. Having tested negative for nucleocapsid antibodies, the vaccine recipients showed no prior SARS-CoV-2 infection. Repertoires were generated with immunoSEQ multiplex PCR, while TCRdb's copy carries only in-frame clones and drops some. The sample has some 65,000 clones; about 72% are singletons.

The sequence came from a human donor who received a COVID-19 vaccine. The sample was CD4+ T cells from PBMCs cultured with HCoV-NL63 spike peptides, taken before COVID-19 vaccination. The chain combines TRBV18 with TRBJ2-2; no firm D call. CDR3 sequence: CASSRSWQNTGELFF. The CDR3 DNA follows: TGTGCCAGCTCGCGCTCGTGGCAGAACACCGGGGAGCTGTTTTTT. Full variable domain (remainder filled in from reference TRBV18 and TRBJ2-2): NAGVMQNPRHLVRRRGQEARLRCSPMKGHSHVYWYRQLPEEGLKFMVYLQKENIIDESGMPKERFSAEFPKEGPSILRIQQVVRGDSAAYFCASSRSWQNTGELFFGEGSRLTVL.